These T cell receptor beta chains were read from a single sample in a study of CD8 T cells in ankylosing spondylitis. TCRdb fed the 5' RACE reads into MiXCR, producing one record per CDR3 protein. This sample yields over 30,000 distinct CDR3 sequences, of which approximately 15% are seen a single time; 35% to 50% belongs to the top ten. Material for sequencing was blood. The origin of the receptors is a male donor with ankylosing spondylitis or in good health (not recorded which). Both conserved end residues are part of each CDR3. D genes are given only for firm matches. Part of the rows lack a size; the others show once, few, many or a class for expanded clones.

V	size	D	J	DNA	CDR3
TRBV28	few	NA	TRBJ2-2	TGTGCCAGCAGAATAAGGGATCCCGGGGAGCTGTTTTTT	CASRIRDPGELFF
TRBV12-3/TRBV12-4	many	TRBD1	TRBJ2-2	TGTGCCAGCAGGGGGTCCGGGACAGCGAACACCGGGGAGCTGTTTTTT	CASRGSGTANTGELFF
TRBV29-1	NA	NA	TRBJ1-1	TGCAGCGTTGGGGGCCAGAACACTGAAGCTTTCTTT	CSVGGQNTEAFF
TRBV20-1	NA	NA	TRBJ2-1	TGCAGTGCTAGAGTTATGCGGGGTGAGCAGTTCTTC	CSARVMRGEQFF
TRBV5-5	NA	TRBD2	TRBJ2-4	TGTGCCAGCCCTATTCAACGGGCTAGCGGGGGGTGCAGCGCCAAAAACATTCAGTACTTC	CASPIQRASGGCSAKNIQYF
TRBV4-3	NA	NA	TRBJ2-3	TGCGCCAGCAGCCAAGATCTCGCAGTAGCCTCAGTTACGCAGTATTTT	CASSQDLAVASVTQYF
TRBV5-1	NA	NA	TRBJ2-3	TGCGCCAGCAGCTTGGTTGGGGAAACCACGGATACGCAGTATTTT	CASSLVGETTDTQYF
TRBV15	NA	NA	TRBJ1-1	TGTGCCACCAGCAGAGTAAGCCAGGGAGGGTCTGAAGCTTTCTTT	CATSRVSQGGSEAFF
TRBV7-9	NA	NA	TRBJ2-3	TGTGCCTCCTTTCAGACAGATACGCAGTATTTT	CASFQTDTQYF
TRBV7-2	few	TRBD2	TRBJ2-3	TGTGCCAGCAGCCCCGGGACTAGGCTGGATACGCAGTATTTT	CASSPGTRLDTQYF
TRBV5-1	few	NA	TRBJ2-2	TGCGCCAGCAACCTGGGACAGAACACCGGGGAGCTGTTTTTT	CASNLGQNTGELFF
TRBV5-1	many	TRBD1	TRBJ2-3	TGCGCCAGCAGCTTGTGGACAGGGGAGGATACGCAGTATTTT	CASSLWTGEDTQYF
TRBV29-1	many	NA	TRBJ2-1	TGCAGCACGAGACCCGGTGGGCATGAGCAGTTCTTC	CSTRPGGHEQFF
TRBV20-1	few	NA	TRBJ2-3	TGCAGTGCTAGAAGTAGCGGTTCACCAGATACGCAGTATTTT	CSARSSGSPDTQYF
TRBV7-2	many	TRBD2	TRBJ2-5	TGTGCCAGCACTAGCGGGGGGGCTAAAGAGACCCAGTACTTC	CASTSGGAKETQYF
TRBV29-1	NA	TRBD2	TRBJ2-3	TGCAGCGCCCGCGGACTAGCGGGGAAAAACACAGATACGCAGTATTTT	CSARGLAGKNTDTQYF
TRBV7-3	hyperexpanded	TRBD2	TRBJ2-1	TGTGCCAGCAGCCTACTAGCGGGGTACAATGAGCAGTTCTTC	CASSLLAGYNEQFF
TRBV4-3	NA	TRBD1	TRBJ2-1	TGCGCCAGCAGCCCGACCACCGGACAGGGGAAAAACAATGAGCAGTTCTTC	CASSPTTGQGKNNEQFF
TRBV20-1	NA	TRBD2	TRBJ2-1	TGCAGTGCTGAGCCTAGCGGGAGGGATGAGCAGTTCTTC	CSAEPSGRDEQFF
TRBV7-9	NA	NA	TRBJ2-1	TGTGCCAGCAGCTTAGATGAGAGGGACCGAAATGAGCAGTTCTTC	CASSLDERDRNEQFF
TRBV9	few	NA	TRBJ2-5	TGTGCCAGCAGCACTCGGACAGGGAGGGAAGAGACCCAGTACTTC	CASSTRTGREETQYF
TRBV12-3/TRBV12-4	NA	NA	TRBJ2-3	TGTGCCAGCAATTTGGGGGGGCCAGATACGCAGTATTTT	CASNLGGPDTQYF
TRBV7-2	many	NA	TRBJ2-3	TGTGCCAGCAGCTTAGCGGGGGGGCCTATCACAGATACGCAGTATTTT	CASSLAGGPITDTQYF
TRBV10-2	few	TRBD2	TRBJ2-2	TGCGCCAGCAGTGCAGCGGGAGGGGCCGGGGAGCTGTTTTTT	CASSAAGGAGELFF
TRBV7-2	NA	NA	TRBJ2-7	TGTGCCAGCAGCTCGCGGACGCCTCCCTACGAGCAGTACTTC	CASSSRTPPYEQYF
TRBV20-1	few	TRBD2	TRBJ2-3	TGCAGTGCTAGCCTGAGGAGCGGGAGGGTCGATACGCAGTATTTT	CSASLRSGRVDTQYF
TRBV6-5	many	TRBD2	TRBJ2-5	TGTGCCAGCAGTTACTCACGAGGAGCGGGAGTTCAAGAGACCCAGTACTTC	CASSYSRGAGVQETQYF
TRBV7-9	NA	NA	TRBJ1-4	TGTGCCAGCAGCCCCGCGCGGGGGGCCGATAATGAAAAACTGCTTTTT	CASSPARGADNEKLLF
TRBV28	few	TRBD2	TRBJ2-2	TGTGCCACCACGGGGGGCACCGGGGAGCTGTTTTTT	CATTGGTGELFF
TRBV5-1	many	NA	TRBJ2-2	TGCGCCAGCCGAGAATGGACGGAGAACACCGGGGAGCTGTTTTTT	CASREWTENTGELFF
TRBV7-2	few	NA	TRBJ1-1	TGTGCCAGCAGCGCCTACAGGGTGCGGAACACTGAAGCTTTCTTT	CASSAYRVRNTEAFF
TRBV4-2	few	TRBD2	TRBJ2-1	TGTGCCAGCAGCCAACTGACTAGCGGATACAATGAGCAGTTCTTC	CASSQLTSGYNEQFF
TRBV28	NA	NA	TRBJ2-2	TGTGCCAGCAGCCTCGGACGGTACACCGGGGAGCTGTTTTTT	CASSLGRYTGELFF
TRBV6-2/TRBV6-3	NA	TRBD2	TRBJ2-1	TGTGCCAGCAGTGGGACTAGCCTCCGGTACAATGAGCAGTTCTTC	CASSGTSLRYNEQFF
TRBV19	few	NA	TRBJ2-1	TGTGCCAGTAGCCCCCAGGGATACAATGAGCAGTTCTTC	CASSPQGYNEQFF
TRBV9	NA	NA	TRBJ1-1	TGTGCCAGCAGCATAGAAATGAACACTGAAGCTTTCTTT	CASSIEMNTEAFF
TRBV12-3/TRBV12-4	NA	NA	TRBJ1-4	TGTGCCAGCAGTTTATCCGGGCGTAATGAAAAACTGTTTTTT	CASSLSGRNEKLFF
TRBV5-1	many	NA	TRBJ2-7	TGCGCCAGCAGCGGCCAGAGCTCCTACGAGCAGTACTTC	CASSGQSSYEQYF
TRBV29-1	NA	NA	TRBJ2-7	TGCAGCGTTGTCGGGGGCGACTACGAGCAGTACTTC	CSVVGGDYEQYF